A single sample gave rise to the 14 T cell receptor beta chains below, sequenced in a study of T-cell reconstitution after alpha-beta-depleted transplantation in children. Unique molecular identifiers were built into the TCRbeta library. TCRdb called the PCR reads again in MiXCR, with one record for every CDR3 protein. The sample has about 420,000 distinct CDR3 sequences; 15% to 20% are singletons. The input for sequencing was PBMCs, mostly from graft donor cells, taken 360 days after TCRalphabeta/CD19-depleted stem cell transplant. All receptors derive from a boy under three years old who had a stem cell transplant for Wiskott-Aldrich syndrome, so the T cells may come from the graft donor.

The chain has TRBV4-2 and TRBJ1-6; no clear D. With 1 base removed from V and 4 bases from J, the gap between germline ends came to 8 bases. The CDR3 runs 15 residues. Germline V gives CDR1 LGHNA, CDR2 YNFKEQ. CDR3 protein: CASSQVRRYNSPLHF. The CDR3 DNA is TGTGCCAGCAGCCAAGTGAGGCGGTATAATTCACCCCTCCACTTT.

The chain couples TRBV7-9 to TRBJ2-7; D not resolved. This CDR3 comprises 16 residues. Germline assignment: CDR1 SEHNR and CDR2 FQNEAQ (reference sequence). V gave up 5 bases and J gave up 2 bases, with 19 bases separating them. CDR3 nucleotide sequence: TGTGCCAGCAGCGCCACATTCTCCTTGGCACCCTACGAGCAGTACTTC. Amino acid sequence: CASSATFSLAPYEQYF.

This clonotype was picked up a small number of times. The V gene is TRBV5-1, the J gene TRBJ2-3, with 7 positions matching TRBD2. Per germline, CDR1 SGHRS and CDR2 YFSETQ. V trimming: 1 base; J trimming: 4 bases; junction bases outside the gene matches: 3. The CDR3 has 14 amino acids. The CDR3 reads CASSLRRGADTQYF. The CDR3 region has the DNA TGCGCCAGCAGCTTGCGACGGGGGGCAGATACGCAGTATTTT.

A few counts support this clonotype. V and J are TRBV11-2 and TRBJ2-5, with a tentative D call TRBD2 (5 bases). The V end was cut by 0 bases, the J end by 3 bases, with 17 bases between. The V gene's germline CDR1 is SGHAT and CDR2 FQNNGV. This CDR3 has 17 amino acids. CDR3 sequence: CASSLESFFTGKETQYF. Here the CDR3 DNA reads TGTGCCAGCAGCTTAGAGAGCTTTTTTACGGGAAAAGAGACCCAGTACTTC.

V usage is TRBV20-1 and J usage is TRBJ2-3, with a weak D call TRBD2 (6 bases). The CDR3 runs 15 residues. V shed 1 base and J shed 3 bases, with 14 bases lying between them. Germline V gene sequence: CDR1 DFQATT, CDR2 SNEGSKA (reference sequence). For the CDR3, the DNA is TGCAGTGCTAGAGTGGTCCGGGAGTTGACAGATACGCAGTATTTT. It codes for CSARVVRELTDTQYF.

This clonotype was counted only a few times. V and J are TRBV2 and TRBJ2-3; D is tentatively TRBD1 or TRBD2 (5 bases each). The germline V and J ends were trimmed by 8 bases and 3 bases, with 15 bases remaining between them. The CDR3 is 14 residues long. CDR1 is SNHLY and CDR2 is FYNNEI in the germline V gene. The CDR3: CASSGDPLTDTQYF. The CDR3 nucleotides are TGTGCCAGCTCCGGGGACCCCTTGACAGATACGCAGTATTTT.

This chain joins TRBV12-3 or TRBV12-4 and TRBJ2-7, with 9 bases fitting TRBD1. The CDR3 is made up of 17 amino acids. V dropped 2 bases and J dropped 2; count of bases not matched to a gene: 10. CDR3 region: CASSLYPGQGNTYEQYF. DNA of the CDR3: TGTGCCAGCAGTTTATACCCGGGACAGGGTAACACCTACGAGCAGTACTTC.

This clonotype is a singleton in its sample. This chain links TRBV15 with TRBJ2-5; TRBD2 matches at 8 bases. The CDR3 covers 16 residues. CDR1 is LNHNV, CDR2 YYDKDF, per germline (reference sequence). The trim removed 0 bases at V and 5 bases at J, leaving 8 bases unmatched. Here the CDR3 reads CATSRDWLLAGETQYF. The CDR3 DNA is TGTGCCACCAGCAGAGATTGGTTGCTAGCGGGTGAGACCCAGTACTTC. Combining the CDR3 with reference TRBV15 and TRBJ2-5 gives the whole variable domain DAMVIQNPRYQVTQFGKPVTLSCSQTLNHNVMYWYQQKSSQAPKLLFHYYDKDFNNEADTPDNFQSRRPNTSFCFLDIRSPGLGDTAMYLCATSRDWLLAGETQYFGPGTRLLVL.

This clonotype was recorded a few times. This rearrangement joins TRBV6-2 or TRBV6-3 to TRBJ2-1, with D uncertain. V dropped 2 bases and J dropped 6 bases, with 23 bases sitting between them. The length of the CDR3 is 18 residues. Germline CDR1 and CDR2: MNHEY and SVGEGT. For the CDR3, the DNA is TGTGCCAGCAGTTACACCCGCTGGGCCCTCCGCCCCATCAATGAGCAGTTCTTC. It yields the protein CASSYTRWALRPINEQFF.

This clonotype was seen at least ten times. The chain recombines TRBV18 with TRBJ2-3, with D unclear. The length of the CDR3 is 11 residues. V was shortened by 8 bases and J by 4 bases, with 7 bases between the two germline ends. Germline V gene sequence: CDR1 KGHSH, CDR2 LQKENI. CDR3 DNA: TGTGCCAGCAGCCCCGCAGATACGCAGTATTTT. It codes for CASSPADTQYF.

The chain employs TRBV29-1 and TRBJ1-3; unclear D gene. The germline gives CDR1 SQVTM, CDR2 ANQGSEA. This CDR3 spans 15 amino acids. Trimming pared 0 bases from V and 1 base from J, leaving 10 bases between. In nucleotides, the CDR3 is TGCAGCGTTGAAGATACCCAGAAATCTGGAAACACCATATATTTT. It yields the protein CSVEDTQKSGNTIYF. The variable domain in full, completed from reference TRBV29-1 and TRBJ1-3, reads SAVISQKPSRDICQRGTSLTIQCQVDSQVTMMFWYRQQPGQSLTLIATANQGSEATYESGFVIDKFPISRPNLTFSTLTVSNMSPEDSSIYLCSVEDTQKSGNTIYFGEGSWLTVV.

The V call is TRBV30, the J call TRBJ2-1, with D unresolved. This CDR3 has 13 residues. Per germline, CDR1 GTSNPN and CDR2 SVGIG (reference sequence). V was trimmed by 2 bases and J by 9 bases, leaving 14 bases between them. In nucleotides, the CDR3 is TGTGCCTGGAGTCACGACCCTATGTTTGAGCAGTTCTTC. Translation: CAWSHDPMFEQFF.

As concerns this clonotype: Its ends do not fully match the called genes, so a read error is possible. The CDR3 bases are TGTGCCAGCAGGCTAGCGGGAGGGCCAATGAGGTTC. Protein sequence: CASRLAGGPMRF. This chain joins TRBV2 and TRBJ2-7, with 12 positions matching TRBD2. The CDR3 is 12 amino acids. Germline CDR1 reads SNHLY; CDR2 reads FYNNEI.

This clonotype was counted only a few times. CDR3 nucleotide sequence: TGCGCCAGCAGCACCACGCCGGACACTGAAGCTTTCTTT. Translation: CASSTTPDTEAFF. The chain combines TRBV5-1 with TRBJ1-1, with D unresolved. Looked up from germline, CDR1 is SGHRS and CDR2 is YFSETQ. Trimming pared 4 bases from V and 3 bases from J, leaving 10 bases between. The CDR3 length is 13 residues.